The 20 T cell receptor beta chains presented below share a single source sample, sequenced in a study of T cell repertoires in cytomegalovirus infection. Each CDR3 protein is one row after TCRdb ran MiXCR on the reads. The data contain about 920,000 distinct CDR3 sequences, 30% to 40% of them singletons. Their antigen targets remain unknown. The input for sequencing was cultured CD8+ T cells from PBMCs, taken from culture after CMV antigen stimulation. Receptors were obtained from a human donor in good health (CMV status not recorded). Some clones in this sample may be carry-over from other donors' samples.

The chain is built from TRBV6-5 and TRBJ2-2; D gene ambiguous. The germline V gene has CDR1 MNHEY and CDR2 SVGAGI. Trimming cost V 6 bases and J 4 bases, with 9 bases left between them. The CDR3 spans 13 residues. The CDR3 protein is CASSDTLTGELFF. In DNA, the CDR3 is TGTGCCAGCAGCGACACACTCACCGGGGAGCTGTTTTTT.

This clonotype was seen many times. V gene TRBV7-6 combines with J gene TRBJ2-2; perhaps D is TRBD1 or TRBD2 (5 bases each). Trimming cost V 5 bases and J 4 bases, with 14 bases left between them. The CDR3 contains 15 residues. Germline lookup yields CDR1 SGHVS and CDR2 FNYEAQ. The CDR3 DNA follows: TGTGCCAGCAGCCACGGGGCGCAGGGCACCGGGGAGCTGTTTTTT. This translates into CASSHGAQGTGELFF.

The chain employs TRBV13 and TRBJ1-4; unclear D gene. The CDR3 loop spans 14 amino acids. The germline V and J ends were trimmed by 6 bases and 8 bases, with 16 bases remaining between them. Germline V lookup: CDR1 PRHDT, CDR2 FYEKMQ (reference sequence). DNA for the CDR3: TGTGCCAGCAGTTACTACGGGGTAGGCGAAAAACTGTTTTTT. Encoded protein: CASSYYGVGEKLFF.

As concerns this clonotype: One end of the junction fails to match germline, which may point to a read error. This chain links TRBV19 with TRBJ1-2, with TRBD1 as a possible D gene (6 bases). CDR1 and CDR2 (germline): LNHDA, SQIVND (reference sequence). The CDR3 runs to 11 residues. The CDR3 reads CVSTKGDGYTF. CDR3 sequence (DNA): TGTGTCAGTACCAAGGGGGATGGCTACACCTTC.

This clonotype was detected only a few times. V gene TRBV7-9 combines with J gene TRBJ2-1; D perhaps matches TRBD1 (6 bases). In germline, CDR1 is SEHNR, CDR2 FQNEAQ (reference sequence). V lost 4 bases and J lost 6, with 22 bases in between. This CDR3 is built from 17 residues. The CDR3 sequence is CASSSQLGASYRNEQFF. The CDR3 DNA is TGTGCCAGCAGCTCCCAGTTGGGGGCTTCGTACCGCAATGAGCAGTTCTTC.

V is TRBV6-2 or TRBV6-3 and J is TRBJ2-7, with 12 bases lining up with TRBD2. Germline CDR1 reads MNHEY; CDR2 reads SVGEGT. The CDR3 spans 18 residues. V shed 5 bases and J 0 bases; nucleotides not matched to a gene: 11. The CDR3: CASSPGTSGWVSSYEQYV. The CDR3 bases are TGTGCCAGCAGTCCCGGGACTAGCGGGTGGGTCAGCTCCTACGAGCAGTACGTC.

This clonotype has at least ten counts. This chain uses TRBV7-9 with TRBJ1-5; D call uncertain. Trimming took off 5 bases at V and 0 bases at J, with 8 bases between the two ends. Germline loops: CDR1 SEHNR, CDR2 FQNEAQ (reference sequence). The CDR3 sequence is 14 residues long. The CDR3 DNA reads TGTGCCAGCAGCCCGGAGGGTAGCAATCAGCCCCAGCATTTT. Its protein is CASSPEGSNQPQHF.

In this sample, this clonotype turned up a few times. The chain recombines TRBV6-5 with TRBJ2-1; D ambiguous. Trimming cost V 3 bases and J 0 bases, with 9 bases left between them. The CDR3 has 15 amino acids. Germline V gene data show CDR1 as MNHEY and CDR2 as SVGAGI. The CDR3 DNA reads as TGTGCCAGCAGTTATGTAGTCAGCTCCTACAATGAGCAGTTCTTC. Protein product: CASSYVVSSYNEQFF.

This clonotype has only a few counts. The chain employs TRBV12-3 or TRBV12-4 and TRBJ2-5; maybe TRBD2 (6 bases). The CDR3 sequence is 15 residues long. V was cut by 0 bases and J by 3 bases, with 11 bases left in between. The CDR3 spells CASSLAGGREETQYF. In DNA form, the CDR3 reads TGTGCCAGCAGTTTAGCGGGGGGTAGGGAAGAGACCCAGTACTTC.

This chain connects TRBV18 to TRBJ2-3; 7 positions match TRBD1. Losses at the gene ends were 5 bases for V and 2 bases for J; bases not matched to a gene: 10. Germline CDR1 is KGHSH and CDR2 is LQKENI. This CDR3 spans 16 amino acids. CDR3 nucleotides: TGTGCCAGCTCATACGGGACAGAGTACCACACAGATACGCAGTATTTT. As protein: CASSYGTEYHTDTQYF. The full variable domain, with the rest looked up from reference TRBV18 and TRBJ2-3, is NAGVMQNPRHLVRRRGQEARLRCSPMKGHSHVYWYRQLPEEGLKFMVYLQKENIIDESGMPKERFSAEFPKEGPSILRIQQVVRGDSAAYFCASSYGTEYHTDTQYFGPGTRLTVL.

This clonotype was counted between two and nine times. DNA of the CDR3: TGTGCCAGCAGCTTTCAATACCCTCCTGAGCAGTTCTTC. It is translated as CASSFQYPPEQFF. The chain joins TRBV7-2 to TRBJ2-1; unclear D gene. This CDR3 is 13 amino acids long. V lost 3 bases and J 9 bases, leaving 12 bases between the germline ends. Germline lookup yields CDR1 SGHTA and CDR2 FQGNSA.

V gene TRBV15 combines with J gene TRBJ1-5; the D gene is possibly TRBD1 (5 bases). V was shortened by 1 base and J by 2 bases, with 9 bases between the two germline ends. The germline V gene has CDR1 LNHNV and CDR2 YYDKDF (reference sequence). There are 15 residues in the CDR3. The CDR3 region has the DNA TGTGCCACCAGCAGAGCGGGGGAGCGCAATCAGCCCCAGCATTTT. Its translation: CATSRAGERNQPQHF.

Many counts were recorded for this clonotype. The chain uses TRBV7-2 and TRBJ1-6; D perhaps matches TRBD1 (5 bases). Deletions cut 5 bases from V and 6 bases from J, with 17 bases between. The CDR3 totals 16 residues. Germline loops: CDR1 SGHTA, CDR2 FQGNSA. This CDR3 reads CASSREGPIFNSPLHF. CDR3 DNA sequence: TGTGCCAGCAGCAGAGAGGGGCCCATATTTAATTCACCCCTCCACTTT.

This clonotype was recorded at least ten times. This rearrangement joins TRBV7-8 to TRBJ1-4, with unresolved D. This CDR3 is 16 amino acids long. V lost 5 bases and J 0 bases, leaving 13 bases between the germline ends. Germline V gene lookup returns CDR1 SGHVS and CDR2 FQNEAQ. CDR3 sequence (DNA): TGTGCCAGCAGCGCTTCAGTAATTGCAACTAATGAAAAACTGTTTTTT. Amino acid sequence: CASSASVIATNEKLFF.

This clonotype showed up many times. The CDR3: CASSPGQSENTIYF. The CDR3 bases are TGTGCCAGCAGCCCGGGGCAGTCCGAAAACACCATATATTTT. The chain recombines TRBV7-6 with TRBJ1-3; TRBD1 is a possible D gene (5 bases). Germline values: CDR1 SGHVS, CDR2 FNYEAQ. The CDR3 spans 14 residues. Trimming cost V 5 bases and J 6 bases, with 14 bases left between them.

The genes are TRBV13 and TRBJ2-4; D ambiguous. The CDR3 loop spans 11 amino acids. From germline, CDR1 is PRHDT and CDR2 FYEKMQ (reference sequence). Trimming left V 5 bases short and J 9 bases short, with 8 bases between. DNA of the CDR3: TGTGCCAGCAGCCACAACGGCATTCAGTACTTC. Translated, it gives CASSHNGIQYF.

The chain links TRBV6-1 to TRBJ2-3; D ambiguous. The germline V gene encodes CDR1 MNHNS and CDR2 SASEGT. This CDR3 region has 12 residues. V was trimmed by 8 bases and J by 6 bases, leaving 12 bases between them. The CDR3 spells CASAVQSDTQYF. CDR3 DNA: TGTGCCAGCGCGGTCCAATCCGATACGCAGTATTTT.

Only a few counts were recorded for this clonotype. The chain carries TRBV4-3 and TRBJ1-2; a weak D match, TRBD1 (5 bases). The CDR3 extends over 16 amino acids. The V gene's germline CDR1 is LGHNA and CDR2 YSLEER. V gave up 1 base and J gave up 0 bases, with 12 bases separating them. The CDR3 region has the DNA TGCGCCAGCAGCCAAGGGTTTGGGGCCCCTAACTATGGCTACACCTTC. This translates into CASSQGFGAPNYGYTF.

This clonotype was picked up a small number of times. The chain is built from TRBV11-3 and TRBJ2-5; D possibly matches TRBD1 or TRBD2 (5 bases each). Trimming shortened V by 4 bases and J by 4 bases, and 10 bases separated the two germline ends. Germline V gene data show CDR1 as SGHNT and CDR2 as YENEEA. This CDR3 spans 13 amino acids. In nucleotides, the CDR3 is TGTGCCAGCAGCTACTGGGACGGAGAGACCCAGTACTTC. Residues: CASSYWDGETQYF.

The DNA for the CDR3 is TGTGCCAGTAGTATAGGTTTGGTAGCGGACCAAGAGACCCAGTACTTC. Translation gives CASSIGLVADQETQYF. This chain connects TRBV19 to TRBJ2-5; tentative D call: TRBD2 (6 bases). The V and J ends lost 1 base and 0 bases respectively, with 12 bases between them. Germline V gene data show CDR1 as LNHDA and CDR2 as SQIVND (reference sequence). CDR3 length: 16 residues.